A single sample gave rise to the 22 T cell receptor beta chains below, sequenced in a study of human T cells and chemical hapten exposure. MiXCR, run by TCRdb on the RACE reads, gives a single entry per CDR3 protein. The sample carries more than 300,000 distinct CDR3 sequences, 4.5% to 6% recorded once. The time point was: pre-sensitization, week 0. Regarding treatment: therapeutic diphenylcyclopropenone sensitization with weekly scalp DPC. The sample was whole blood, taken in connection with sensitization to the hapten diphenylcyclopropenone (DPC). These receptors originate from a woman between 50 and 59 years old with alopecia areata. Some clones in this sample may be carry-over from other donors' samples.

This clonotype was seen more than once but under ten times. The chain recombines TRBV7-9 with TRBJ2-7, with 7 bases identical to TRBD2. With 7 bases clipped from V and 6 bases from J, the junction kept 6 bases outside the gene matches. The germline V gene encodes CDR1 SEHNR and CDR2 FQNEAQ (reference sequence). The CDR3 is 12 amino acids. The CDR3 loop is CASIFGEGEQYF. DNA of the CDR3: TGTGCCAGCATCTTCGGGGAGGGCGAGCAGTACTTC.

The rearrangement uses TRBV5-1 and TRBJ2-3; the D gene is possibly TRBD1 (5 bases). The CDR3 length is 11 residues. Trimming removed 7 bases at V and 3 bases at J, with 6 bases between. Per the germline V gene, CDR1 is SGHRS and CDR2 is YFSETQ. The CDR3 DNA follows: TGCGCCAGCGGACAAACAGATACGCAGTATTTT. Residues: CASGQTDTQYF.

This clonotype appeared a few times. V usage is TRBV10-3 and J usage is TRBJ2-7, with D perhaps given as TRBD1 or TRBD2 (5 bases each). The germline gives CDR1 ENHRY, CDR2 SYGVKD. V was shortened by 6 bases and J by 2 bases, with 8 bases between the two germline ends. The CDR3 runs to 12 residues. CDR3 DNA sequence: TGTGCCATCAGGGGGGAAACCTACGAGCAGTACTTC. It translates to CAIRGETYEQYF.

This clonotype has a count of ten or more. CDR3 sequence: CSAWTGGTDTQYF. The CDR3 DNA sequence: TGCAGTGCTTGGACAGGGGGAACAGATACGCAGTATTTT. The chain is built from TRBV20-1 and TRBJ2-3; 10 bases map to TRBD1. The CDR3 contains 13 residues. The trim removed 5 bases at V and 3 bases at J, leaving 2 bases unmatched. Germline-derived CDR1 and CDR2 are DFQATT and SNEGSKA (reference sequence).

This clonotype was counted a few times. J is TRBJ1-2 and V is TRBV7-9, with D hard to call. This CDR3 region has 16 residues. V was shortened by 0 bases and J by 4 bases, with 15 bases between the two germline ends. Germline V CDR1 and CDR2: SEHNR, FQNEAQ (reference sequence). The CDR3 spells CASSLAGSVRFYGYTF. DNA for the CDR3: TGTGCCAGCAGCTTAGCCGGTTCCGTCAGGTTCTATGGCTACACCTTC.

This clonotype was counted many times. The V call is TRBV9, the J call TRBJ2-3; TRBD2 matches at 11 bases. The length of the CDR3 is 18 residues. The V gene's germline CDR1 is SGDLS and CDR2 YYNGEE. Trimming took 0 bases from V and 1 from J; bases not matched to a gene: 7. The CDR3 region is CASSVGASGGSGTDTQYF. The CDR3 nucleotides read TGTGCCAGCAGCGTAGGCGCTAGCGGGGGGTCTGGCACAGATACGCAGTATTTT.

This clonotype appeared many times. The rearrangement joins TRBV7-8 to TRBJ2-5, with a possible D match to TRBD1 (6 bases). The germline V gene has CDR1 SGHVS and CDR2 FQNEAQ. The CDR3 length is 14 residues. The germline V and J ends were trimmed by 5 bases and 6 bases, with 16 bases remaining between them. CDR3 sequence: CASSVRDNEKTQYF. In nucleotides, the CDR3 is TGTGCCAGCAGCGTCCGGGACAACGAAAAGACCCAGTACTTC.

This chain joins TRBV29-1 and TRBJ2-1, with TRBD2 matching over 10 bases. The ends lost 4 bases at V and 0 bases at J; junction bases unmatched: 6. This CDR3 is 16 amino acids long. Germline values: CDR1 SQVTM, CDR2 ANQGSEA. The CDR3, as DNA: TGCAGCGTTGGGACTAGCGGAGCCAGCTCCTACAATGAGCAGTTCTTC. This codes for CSVGTSGASSYNEQFF.

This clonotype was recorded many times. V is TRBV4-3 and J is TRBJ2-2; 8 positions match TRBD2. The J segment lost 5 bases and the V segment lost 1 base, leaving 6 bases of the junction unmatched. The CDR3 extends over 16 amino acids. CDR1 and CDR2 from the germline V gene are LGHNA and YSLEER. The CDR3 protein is CASSQGAGVRTGELFF. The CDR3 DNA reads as TGCGCCAGCAGCCAAGGAGCGGGAGTAAGGACCGGGGAGCTGTTTTTT.

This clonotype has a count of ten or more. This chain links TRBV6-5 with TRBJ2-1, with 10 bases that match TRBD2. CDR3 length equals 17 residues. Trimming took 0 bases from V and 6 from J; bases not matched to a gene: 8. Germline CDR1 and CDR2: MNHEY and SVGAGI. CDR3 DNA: TGTGCCAGCAGTTACTCAATAACTAGCGGGATTCGCAATGAGCAGTTCTTC. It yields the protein CASSYSITSGIRNEQFF.

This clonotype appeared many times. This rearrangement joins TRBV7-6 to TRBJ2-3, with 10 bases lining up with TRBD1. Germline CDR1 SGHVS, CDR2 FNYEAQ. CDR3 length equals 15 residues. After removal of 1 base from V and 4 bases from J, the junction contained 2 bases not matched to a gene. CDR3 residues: CASSLEGTGADTQYF. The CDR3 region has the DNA TGTGCCAGCAGCTTAGAGGGGACAGGGGCAGATACGCAGTATTTT.

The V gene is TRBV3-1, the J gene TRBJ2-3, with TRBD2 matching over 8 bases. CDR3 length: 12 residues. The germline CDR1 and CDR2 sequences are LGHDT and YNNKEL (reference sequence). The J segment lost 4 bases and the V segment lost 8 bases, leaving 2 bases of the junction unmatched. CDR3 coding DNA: TGTGCCAGCCAGCGGGAGTCAGATACGCAGTATTTT. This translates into CASQRESDTQYF.

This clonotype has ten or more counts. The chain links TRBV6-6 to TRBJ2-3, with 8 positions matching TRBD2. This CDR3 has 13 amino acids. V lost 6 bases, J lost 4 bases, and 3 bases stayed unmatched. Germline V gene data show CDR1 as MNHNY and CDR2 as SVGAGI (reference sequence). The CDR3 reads CASRSGGSDTQYF. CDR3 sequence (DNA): TGTGCCAGCAGATCGGGGGGGTCAGATACGCAGTATTTT.

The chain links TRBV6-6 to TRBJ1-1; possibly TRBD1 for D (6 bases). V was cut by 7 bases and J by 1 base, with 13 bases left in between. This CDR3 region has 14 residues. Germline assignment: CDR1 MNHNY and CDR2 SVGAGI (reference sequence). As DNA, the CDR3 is TGTGCCAGCACCCTTGGGGGGCAGAACACTGAAGCTTTCTTT. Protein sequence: CASTLGGQNTEAFF.

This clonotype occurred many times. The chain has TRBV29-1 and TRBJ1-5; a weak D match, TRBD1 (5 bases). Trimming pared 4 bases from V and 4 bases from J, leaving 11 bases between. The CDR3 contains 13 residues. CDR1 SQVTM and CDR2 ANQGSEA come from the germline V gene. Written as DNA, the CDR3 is TGCAGCGTTGCTGCAGGGATAAATCAGCCCCAGCATTTT. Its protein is CSVAAGINQPQHF.

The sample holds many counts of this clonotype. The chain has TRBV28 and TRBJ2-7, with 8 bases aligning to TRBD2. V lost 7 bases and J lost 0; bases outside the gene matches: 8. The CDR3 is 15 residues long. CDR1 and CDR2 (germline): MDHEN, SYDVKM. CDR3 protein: CASNLSGGTSYEQYF. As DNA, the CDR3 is TGTGCCAGCAATCTGAGCGGGGGAACCTCCTACGAGCAGTACTTC.

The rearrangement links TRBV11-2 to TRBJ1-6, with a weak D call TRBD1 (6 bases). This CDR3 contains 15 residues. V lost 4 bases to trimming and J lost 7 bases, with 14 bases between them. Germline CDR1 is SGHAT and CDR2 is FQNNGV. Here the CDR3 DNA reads TGTGCCAGCAGCTCACAACAGGGAAAGAATTCACCCCTCCACTTT. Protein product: CASSSQQGKNSPLHF.

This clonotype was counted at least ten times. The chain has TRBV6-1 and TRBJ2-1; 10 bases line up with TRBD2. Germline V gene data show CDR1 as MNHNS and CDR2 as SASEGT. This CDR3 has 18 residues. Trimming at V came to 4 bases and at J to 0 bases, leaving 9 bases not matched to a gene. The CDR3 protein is CASSVAGGSLSSYNEQFF. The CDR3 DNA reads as TGTGCCAGCAGTGTAGCGGGGGGCTCCCTCAGCTCCTACAATGAGCAGTTCTTC.

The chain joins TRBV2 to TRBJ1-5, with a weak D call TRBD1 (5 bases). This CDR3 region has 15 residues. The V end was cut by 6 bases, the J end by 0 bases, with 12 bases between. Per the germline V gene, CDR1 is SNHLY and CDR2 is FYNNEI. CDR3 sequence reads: CASSPPGDSNQPQHF. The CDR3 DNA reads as TGTGCCAGCAGCCCCCCGGGGGATAGCAATCAGCCCCAGCATTTT.

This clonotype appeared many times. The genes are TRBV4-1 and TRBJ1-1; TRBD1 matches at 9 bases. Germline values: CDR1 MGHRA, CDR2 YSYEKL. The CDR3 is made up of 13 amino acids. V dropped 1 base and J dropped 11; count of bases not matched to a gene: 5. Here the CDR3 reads CASSQVHGTGAFF. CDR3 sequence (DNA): TGCGCCAGCAGCCAAGTCCACGGGACAGGGGCTTTCTTT.

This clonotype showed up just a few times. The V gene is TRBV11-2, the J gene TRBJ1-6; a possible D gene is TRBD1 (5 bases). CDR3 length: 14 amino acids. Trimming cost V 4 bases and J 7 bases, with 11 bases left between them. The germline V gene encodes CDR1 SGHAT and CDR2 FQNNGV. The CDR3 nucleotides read TGTGCCAGCAGCTCGGGACTCGTGAATTCACCCCTCCACTTT. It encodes CASSSGLVNSPLHF. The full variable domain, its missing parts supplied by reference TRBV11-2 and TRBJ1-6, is EAGVAQSPRYKIIEKRQSVAFWCNPISGHATLYWYQQILGQGPKLLIQFQNNGVVDDSQLPKDRFSAERLKGVDSTLKIQPAKLEDSAVYLCASSSGLVNSPLHFGNGTRLTVT.

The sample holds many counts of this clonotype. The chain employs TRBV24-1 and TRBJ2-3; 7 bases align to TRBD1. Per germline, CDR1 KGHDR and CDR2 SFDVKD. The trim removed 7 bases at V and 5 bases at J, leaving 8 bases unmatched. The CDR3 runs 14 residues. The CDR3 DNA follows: TGTGCCACCAGGAGTACAGGGGCCAGAGATACGCAGTATTTT. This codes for CATRSTGARDTQYF.